The rows below give T cell receptor beta chains drawn from one sample of a study of T cell responses to AZD1222 COVID-19 vaccine. Libraries were prepared by immunoSEQ multiplex PCR; TCRdb keeps only in-frame clonotypes and omits some of them. The sample comprises some 120,000 clones, 70% to 90% of which are singletons, and about 1.5% rests with the top ten. Sequencing used peripheral blood, obtained on day 0 of AZD1222 vaccination. The receptors were sampled from an adult in good health. Both conserved end residues are part of each CDR3. The D gene is left open where the match is weak.

V gene: TRBV18; D gene: -; CDR3 protein: CASSPPGAKLFF
V gene: TRBV10-1; D gene: -; CDR3 protein: CASSYSLNTGELFF
V gene: TRBV25-1; D gene: TRBD1; CDR3 protein: CASSLDGTGAGNTIYF
V gene: TRBV5-6; D gene: -; CDR3 protein: CASSSGLTYEQYF
V gene: TRBV15; D gene: -; CDR3 protein: CATSRDTDNTEAFF
V gene: TRBV24-1; D gene: -; CDR3 protein: CATSDDTGKLFF
V gene: TRBV7-3; D gene: -; CDR3 protein: CASSSGVSGVYGYTF
V gene: TRBV7-2; D gene: -; CDR3 protein: CASSLYARGTDTQYF
V gene: TRBV5-8; D gene: -; CDR3 protein: CASSRGSTDTQYF
V gene: TRBV20-1; D gene: -; CDR3 protein: CSRRNTEAFF
V gene: TRBV6-5; D gene: -; CDR3 protein: CATREGGYGYTF
V gene: TRBV28; D gene: -; CDR3 protein: CASNLLASSEQYF
V gene: TRBV5-8; D gene: -; CDR3 protein: CASSLDGVRDSPLHF
V gene: TRBV11-2; D gene: -; CDR3 protein: CASSLEGLYGYTF
V gene: TRBV10-2; D gene: -; CDR3 protein: CASKAPNSATNEKLFF
V gene: TRBV30; D gene: TRBD2; CDR3 protein: CAWRNPPVSGKETQYF
V gene: TRBV15; D gene: TRBD2; CDR3 protein: CATSPRGLNQETQYF
V gene: TRBV5-1; D gene: -; CDR3 protein: CASSLLGRGDTQYF
V gene: TRBV29-1; D gene: TRBD1; CDR3 protein: CSVAGTAGNTIYF
V gene: TRBV28; D gene: TRBD1; CDR3 protein: CASSPLRTGFPLGYTF
V gene: TRBV19; D gene: -; CDR3 protein: CASSILREQFF
V gene: TRBV29-1; D gene: -; CDR3 protein: CSGKTTTNEKLFF
V gene: TRBV7-2; D gene: TRBD1; CDR3 protein: CASILQGGLAQSGNTIYF
V gene: TRBV30; D gene: TRBD1; CDR3 protein: CAWSLTGVGNQPQHF
V gene: TRBV6-5; D gene: -; CDR3 protein: CASSYRWGNTEAFF
V gene: TRBV12-1; D gene: -; CDR3 protein: CASSSPGTGTNEQFF
V gene: TRBV25-1; D gene: -; CDR3 protein: CASRAGRPGNTIYF
V gene: TRBV2; D gene: -; CDR3 protein: CASLRSQEMNTEAFF
V gene: TRBV11-2; D gene: -; CDR3 protein: CASSSRAGVLYNEQFF
V gene: TRBV9; D gene: -; CDR3 protein: CASSGIRAPLHEQYF
V gene: TRBV7-8; D gene: -; CDR3 protein: CASSREGGGSTDTQYF
V gene: TRBV9; D gene: TRBD1; CDR3 protein: CASSVGTGGNNEQFF
V gene: TRBV9; D gene: TRBD1; CDR3 protein: CASSVGTGGQPQHF
V gene: TRBV6-5; D gene: -; CDR3 protein: CASSYGWGNYGYTF
V gene: TRBV18; D gene: TRBD1; CDR3 protein: CASSLTGRNTEAFF
V gene: TRBV6-2/TRBV6-3; D gene: -; CDR3 protein: CASSSIIYSGNTIYF
V gene: TRBV4-1; D gene: TRBD2; CDR3 protein: CASSPRTSGRAPGELFF
V gene: TRBV7-3; D gene: -; CDR3 protein: CASSPWIQGDTGELFF
V gene: TRBV4-2; D gene: -; CDR3 protein: CASSRQLSNEKLFF
V gene: TRBV7-6; D gene: TRBD1; CDR3 protein: CASSLQGQGGSYEQYF
V gene: TRBV19; D gene: TRBD1; CDR3 protein: CASSIPGTGGRLDTEAFF
V gene: TRBV30; D gene: -; CDR3 protein: CAWRKARQAFF
V gene: TRBV10-3; D gene: -; CDR3 protein: CAISGQGTDTQYF
V gene: TRBV7-2; D gene: -; CDR3 protein: CASSLFVGNTEAFF
V gene: TRBV20-1; D gene: TRBD1; CDR3 protein: CSASLGQGGNSPLHF
V gene: TRBV5-1; D gene: TRBD1; CDR3 protein: CASRPLTGGRYEQYF